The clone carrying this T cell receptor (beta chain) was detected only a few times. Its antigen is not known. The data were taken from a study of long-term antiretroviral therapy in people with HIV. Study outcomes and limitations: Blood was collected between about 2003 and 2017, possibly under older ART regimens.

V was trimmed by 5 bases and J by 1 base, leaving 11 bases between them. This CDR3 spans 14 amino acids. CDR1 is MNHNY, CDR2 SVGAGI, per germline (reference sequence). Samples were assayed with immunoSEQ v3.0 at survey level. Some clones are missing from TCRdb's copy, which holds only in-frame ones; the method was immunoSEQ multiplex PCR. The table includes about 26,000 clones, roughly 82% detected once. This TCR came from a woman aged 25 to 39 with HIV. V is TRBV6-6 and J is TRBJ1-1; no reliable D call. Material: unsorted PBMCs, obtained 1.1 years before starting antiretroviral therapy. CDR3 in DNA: TGTGCCAGCAGTCGGACCGACGGGAACACTGAAGCTTTCTTT. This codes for CASSRTDGNTEAFF.